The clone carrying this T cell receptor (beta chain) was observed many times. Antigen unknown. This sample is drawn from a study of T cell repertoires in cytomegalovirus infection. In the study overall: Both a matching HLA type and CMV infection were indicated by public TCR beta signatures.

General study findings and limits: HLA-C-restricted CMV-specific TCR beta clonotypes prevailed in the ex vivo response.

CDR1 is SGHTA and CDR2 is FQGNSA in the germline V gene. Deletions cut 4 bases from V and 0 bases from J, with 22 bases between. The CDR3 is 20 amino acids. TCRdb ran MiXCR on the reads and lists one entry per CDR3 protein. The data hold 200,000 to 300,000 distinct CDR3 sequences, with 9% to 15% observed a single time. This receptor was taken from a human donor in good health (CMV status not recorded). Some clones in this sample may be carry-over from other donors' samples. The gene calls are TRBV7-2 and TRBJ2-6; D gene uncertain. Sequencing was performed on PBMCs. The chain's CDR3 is CASSSLRGPGRTSGANVLTF. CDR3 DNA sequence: TGTGCCAGCAGCTCCCTCAGAGGACCAGGCCGTACCTCTGGGGCCAACGTCCTGACTTTC.